These 12 T cell receptor beta chains were sequenced from one sample in a study of blood T cells in healthy people across ages. Combining a sample-barcoded 5' primer with a J-beta primer mix, a second PCR ran for roughly 6 to 12 cycles. A single record per CDR3 protein comes from TCRdb applying MiXCR to the 5' RACE reads. The sample yields 1.6 million or so distinct CDR3 sequences, roughly 30% seen once. The sample consisted of blood. The receptors stem from a young woman in good health.

The V and J genes are TRBV9 and TRBJ2-1, with D possibly TRBD1 on 7 matching bases. Trimming cost V 0 bases and J 7 bases, with 14 bases left between them. The CDR3 is made up of 15 amino acids. The V gene's germline CDR1 is SGDLS and CDR2 YYNGEE. CDR3 nucleotide sequence: TGTGCCAGCAGCGTAGATGGCAGGGGGACTAATGAGCAGTTCTTC. Translated, it gives CASSVDGRGTNEQFF.

This clonotype has more than one count but fewer than ten. The V gene is TRBV2, the J gene TRBJ2-7; the D call may be TRBD1 or TRBD2 (5 bases each). The CDR3 runs to 14 residues. CDR1 and CDR2 (germline): SNHLY, FYNNEI. V was trimmed by 6 bases and J by 2 bases, leaving 14 bases between them. CDR3 in DNA: TGTGCCAGCAGCCTACGGGACGGAACCTACGAGCAGTACTTC. Translation: CASSLRDGTYEQYF.

In DNA, the CDR3 is TGCGCCAGCACACCCGGGACAGGACCAAATTCACCCCTCCACTTT. Residues: CASTPGTGPNSPLHF. The chain recombines TRBV5-1 with TRBJ1-6, with 8 positions matching TRBD1. The V gene's germline CDR1 is SGHRS and CDR2 YFSETQ. This CDR3 is built from 15 residues. V was pared by 6 bases and J by 7 bases, with 9 bases of the junction left unmatched.

The rearrangement uses TRBV19 and TRBJ1-1; no definite D call. CDR1 LNHDA and CDR2 SQIVND come from the germline V gene (reference sequence). V lost 3 bases and J lost 0, with 8 bases in between. This CDR3 contains 14 residues. The CDR3 reads CASSILLVNTEAFF. The CDR3 nucleotides read TGTGCCAGTAGTATTCTCCTTGTGAACACTGAAGCTTTCTTT.

The chain carries TRBV2 and TRBJ1-1, with D unclear. Germline values: CDR1 SNHLY, CDR2 FYNNEI. Trimming left V 3 bases short and J 4 bases short, with 12 bases between. The CDR3 consists of 14 residues. In DNA form, the CDR3 reads TGTGCCAGCAGTGAGGCAGAAATACTCACTGAAGCTTTCTTT. Protein sequence: CASSEAEILTEAFF.

Details on this clonotype: The junction departs from the called germline gene at one end, perhaps through a read error. CDR3 amino acids: CASSPGLAGVNGQFF. CDR3 in DNA: TGTGCCAGCAGCCCGGGACTAGCGGGAGTTAATGGGCAGTTCTTC. The chain uses TRBV3-1 and TRBJ2-1, with 14 bases lining up with TRBD2. The CDR3 is 15 amino acids. Germline CDR1 is LGHDT and CDR2 is YNNKEL (reference sequence).

This clonotype has only a few counts. The V and J genes are TRBV30 and TRBJ2-4, with TRBD1 identical over 7 bases. Germline CDR1 reads GTSNPN; CDR2 reads SVGIG (reference sequence). V dropped 4 bases and J dropped 6; count of bases not matched to a gene: 9. The length of the CDR3 is 14 residues. Written as DNA, the CDR3 is TGTGCCTGGACCCCTGGGCAGGGGGTAAACATTCAGTACTTC. Translated: CAWTPGQGVNIQYF.

The gene calls are TRBV7-2 and TRBJ1-2; D not resolved. Trimming took 7 bases from V and 3 from J, leaving 12 bases between them. The CDR3 totals 13 residues. Per the germline V gene, CDR1 is SGHTA and CDR2 is FQGNSA. CDR3 DNA sequence: TGTGCCAGCAAGAGGCCTCCCGACTATGGCTACACCTTC. It translates to CASKRPPDYGYTF. The variable domain in full, completed from reference TRBV7-2 and TRBJ1-2, reads GAGVSQSPSNKVTEKGKDVELRCDPISGHTALYWYRQSLGQGLEFLIYFQGNSAPDKSGLPSDRFSAERTGGSVSTLTIQRTQQEDSAVYLCASKRPPDYGYTFGSGTRLTVV.

The V and J genes are TRBV7-2 and TRBJ2-3; weak D call: TRBD2 (6 bases). Trimming took off 8 bases at V and 4 bases at J, with 19 bases between the two ends. Germline V gene sequence: CDR1 SGHTA, CDR2 FQGNSA. The CDR3 is 15 residues long. The CDR3: CASGLGAGGADTQYF. For the CDR3, the DNA is TGTGCCAGCGGGCTCGGGGCAGGCGGGGCAGATACGCAGTATTTT.

This clonotype has a handful of counts. The chain has TRBV20-1 and TRBJ2-1; TRBD2 matches at 10 bases. The CDR3 consists of 14 residues. Germline lookup yields CDR1 DFQATT and CDR2 SNEGSKA (reference sequence). With 5 bases clipped from V and 4 bases from J, the junction kept 5 bases outside the gene matches. Here the CDR3 reads CSAHTSGNYNEQFF. In DNA form, the CDR3 reads TGCAGTGCTCATACTAGCGGGAATTACAATGAGCAGTTCTTC.

This clonotype has only a few counts. This rearrangement joins TRBV7-9 to TRBJ1-1, with unresolved D. This CDR3 is 14 amino acids long. Trimming took 6 bases from V and 3 from J, leaving 14 bases between them. Germline lookup yields CDR1 SEHNR and CDR2 FQNEAQ (reference sequence). The CDR3 DNA reads TGTGCCAGCAGTCCTCCGCTTTTGGACACTGAAGCTTTCTTT. Translating gives CASSPPLLDTEAFF.

This chain connects TRBV28 to TRBJ1-2; no reliable D call. CDR1 and CDR2 from the germline V gene are MDHEN and SYDVKM. Trimming stripped 4 bases from V and 6 bases from J, with 9 bases between. CDR3 length: 12 amino acids. The CDR3 loop reads CASSSSLDGYTF. The CDR3 nucleotides read TGTGCCAGCAGTTCCTCCCTCGATGGCTACACCTTC.